The clone carrying this TCR beta chain occurred a few times. The sample is drawn from a study of blood T cell repertoires in COVID-19. Study context: Some COVID-19 samples were acute and others convalescent; all came from the United States, Italy and Spain. Nucleic acid was either cDNA or gDNA, and it came from T cells, B-cell-depleted T cells, or PBMCs.

The method was immunoSEQ multiplex PCR; TCRdb's version includes in-frame clones alone and lacks a portion of them. Seen here are tens of thousands of clones, around 86% observed once, and the top ten hold 14% to 15%. This clonotype originated in a human donor in a cohort sampled during active COVID-19. The specimen was peripheral blood.

The CDR3 sequence is CASRDRADQPQHF. Written as DNA, the CDR3 is TGTGCCAGCAGGGACAGGGCCGATCAGCCCCAGCATTTT. The rearrangement joins TRBV2 to TRBJ1-5; TRBD1 matches 8 bases. V shed 6 bases, J shed 5 bases, and the junction held 3 bases outside the gene matches. There are 13 residues in the CDR3. Germline CDR1 is SNHLY and CDR2 is FYNNEI.